A selection of T cell receptor beta chains follows, all from one sample in a study of kidney transplant recipient with SARS-CoV-2 infection. TCRdb recomputed calls from the reads with MiXCR, one row per CDR3 protein. This sample has under 250,000 distinct CDR3 sequences; roughly 26% occur once, and the top ten carry roughly 7%. This sample comprised a blood sample, obtained at baseline and between days 110 and 120 from a kidney transplant recipient. These receptors were obtained from a male patient aged 25-45 years who had COVID-19 and was a kidney transplant recipient. Some T cells may be graft donor cells. Each CDR3 is given with its conserved first and last residue. The order of the fields is D gene, clone size, J gene, V gene, CDR3 protein, CDR3 DNA. D genes are given only for firm matches. A row's size may be missing; if present it is once, few, many or a size class.

D: -; size: many; J: TRBJ2-3; V: TRBV21-1; CDR3: CASSFSIATVMQDTQYF; DNA: TGTGCCAGCAGCTTTAGCATAGCTACAGTCATGCAAGATACGCAGTATTTT
D: -; size: many; J: TRBJ1-2; V: TRBV6-5; CDR3: CASSRVGGAGHGYTF; DNA: TGTGCCAGCAGTCGAGTGGGGGGCGCAGGTCATGGCTACACCTTC
D: TRBD1; size: -; J: TRBJ2-1; V: TRBV7-3; CDR3: CASSRYAGGTGGYNEQFF; DNA: TGTGCCAGCAGCCGTTACGCTGGGGGGACAGGGGGATACAATGAGCAGTTCTTC
D: -; size: many; J: TRBJ2-2; V: TRBV18; CDR3: CASSPGRSTGELFF; DNA: TGTGCCAGCTCACCAGGGAGATCCACCGGGGAGCTGTTTTTT
D: -; size: -; J: TRBJ1-2; V: TRBV11-3; CDR3: CASSGSPDLGKTYGYTF; DNA: TGTGCCAGCAGCGGGAGCCCCGACCTCGGAAAGACCTATGGCTACACCTTC
D: -; size: many; J: TRBJ1-2; V: TRBV7-9; CDR3: CASSVQVYHGKTYGYTF; DNA: TGTGCCAGCAGCGTACAGGTATACCATGGAAAGACCTATGGCTACACCTTC
D: -; size: many; J: TRBJ1-2; V: TRBV19; CDR3: CASRSETVNYGYTF; DNA: TGTGCCAGTAGATCTGAGACAGTGAACTATGGCTACACCTTC
D: -; size: many; J: TRBJ1-1; V: TRBV28; CDR3: CASSLYFGQNPTEAFF; DNA: TGTGCCAGCAGTTTATACTTTGGACAGAACCCCACTGAAGCTTTCTTT
D: -; size: many; J: TRBJ2-1; V: TRBV28; CDR3: CASEKGQSVREQFF; DNA: TGTGCCAGCGAGAAAGGGCAATCGGTTCGTGAGCAGTTCTTC
D: -; size: many; J: TRBJ1-2; V: TRBV5-4; CDR3: CASSQHVPGKTYGYTF; DNA: TGTGCCAGCTCACAACACGTACCAGGAAAGACCTATGGCTACACCTTC
D: -; size: many; J: TRBJ2-3; V: TRBV5-6; CDR3: CASSVGSGRYTDTQYF; DNA: TGTGCCAGCAGCGTGGGCTCTGGCAGATACACAGATACGCAGTATTTT
D: TRBD1; size: many; J: TRBJ2-5; V: TRBV5-6; CDR3: CASSLAGGAVEETQYF; DNA: TGTGCCAGCAGCTTAGCAGGGGGCGCGGTGGAGGAGACCCAGTACTTC
D: TRBD1; size: many; J: TRBJ2-7; V: TRBV28; CDR3: CASSHRDRTYEQYF; DNA: TGTGCCAGCAGCCACCGGGACAGAACCTACGAGCAGTACTTC
D: -; size: many; J: TRBJ1-6; V: TRBV4-1; CDR3: CASSQDGRASNPLHF; DNA: TGCGCCAGCAGCCAAGATGGCAGGGCCTCAAATCCCCTCCACTTT